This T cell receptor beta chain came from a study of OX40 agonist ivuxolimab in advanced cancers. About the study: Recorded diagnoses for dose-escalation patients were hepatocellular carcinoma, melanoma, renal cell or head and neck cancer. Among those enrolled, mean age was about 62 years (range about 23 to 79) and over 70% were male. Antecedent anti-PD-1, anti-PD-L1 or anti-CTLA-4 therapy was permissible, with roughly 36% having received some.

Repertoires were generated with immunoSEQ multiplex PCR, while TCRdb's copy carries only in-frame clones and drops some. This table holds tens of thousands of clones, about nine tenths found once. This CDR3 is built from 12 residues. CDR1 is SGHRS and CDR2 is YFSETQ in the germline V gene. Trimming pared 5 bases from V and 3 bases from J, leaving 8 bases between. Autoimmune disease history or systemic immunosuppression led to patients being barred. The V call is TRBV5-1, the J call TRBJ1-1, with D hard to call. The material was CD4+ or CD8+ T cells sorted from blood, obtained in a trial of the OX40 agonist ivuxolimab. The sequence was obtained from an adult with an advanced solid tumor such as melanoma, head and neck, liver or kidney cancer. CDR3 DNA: TGCGCCAGCAGGGATACTCACACTGAAGCTTTCTTT. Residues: CASRDTHTEAFF.